The clone carrying this T cell receptor (beta chain) was detected a few times. CDR1 and CDR2 from the germline V gene are SGDLS and YYNGEE. This CDR3 is 13 amino acids long. The V end was cut by 10 bases, the J end by 0 bases, with 13 bases between. TCRdb passed the RT-PCR reads through MiXCR, listing each CDR3 protein once. The repertoire has around 700,000 distinct CDR3 sequences, approximately 15% of them found once; the top ten carry roughly 3.9%. Sequenced sample: memory CD4+ T cells from blood. The J gene is TRBJ1-2, the V gene TRBV9, with D possibly matching TRBD1 (5 bases). The sequence was obtained from a female donor in good health, serving as a healthy control. The CDR3: CARSGLANYGYTF. The CDR3 DNA reads TGTGCCCGGTCAGGGTTAGCTAACTATGGCTACACCTTC.